Each of the 21 T cell receptor beta chains below was sequenced from the same sample in a study of blood T cell repertoires in COVID-19. TCRdb's table, derived via immunoSEQ multiplex PCR, lists solely in-frame clones and lacks some. Among over 110,000 clones listed, 70% to 85% were seen once. Sequencing input: peripheral blood. Receptors originate from a man between 60 and 70 years old with active or convalescent COVID-19.

V gene TRBV15 combines with J gene TRBJ1-2; 7 positions match TRBD1. J gave up 6 bases and V 5 bases, and 9 bases lay outside the gene matches. The CDR3 consists of 14 residues. Germline V gene lookup returns CDR1 LNHNV and CDR2 YYDKDF (reference sequence). The CDR3 region is CATSGRQGLNGYTF. In DNA form, the CDR3 reads TGTGCCACCAGCGGCAGACAGGGCCTAAATGGCTACACCTTC.

This chain connects TRBV19 to TRBJ1-5; 7 bases line up with TRBD1. The trim removed 5 bases at V and 10 bases at J, leaving 11 bases unmatched. The V gene's germline CDR1 is LNHDA and CDR2 SQIVND (reference sequence). This CDR3 spans 14 amino acids. The CDR3 is CASSLGQLISPQHF. The DNA of the CDR3 is TGTGCCAGTAGTCTGGGACAGCTAATCAGCCCCCAGCATTTT.

The chain joins TRBV10-3 to TRBJ1-2; no firm D call. This CDR3 has 12 residues. V dropped 4 bases and J dropped 8 bases, with 11 bases sitting between them. Germline V gene lookup returns CDR1 ENHRY and CDR2 SYGVKD. CDR3 amino acids: CAISADKYGYTF. The CDR3 bases are TGTGCCATCAGTGCCGACAAATACGGCTACACCTTC.

The chain recombines TRBV11-2 with TRBJ1-6, with TRBD1 matching 9 bases. Germline values: CDR1 SGHAT, CDR2 FQNNGV. The CDR3 sequence is 16 residues long. V lost 0 bases and J lost 4; bases outside the gene matches: 1. The chain's CDR3 is CASSLETGGYNSPLHF. CDR3 nucleotide sequence: TGTGCCAGCAGCTTAGAGACAGGGGGGTATAATTCACCCCTCCACTTT. Looking up the rest from reference TRBV11-2 and TRBJ1-6 gives the full variable domain: EAGVAQSPRYKIIEKRQSVAFWCNPISGHATLYWYQQILGQGPKLLIQFQNNGVVDDSQLPKDRFSAERLKGVDSTLKIQPAKLEDSAVYLCASSLETGGYNSPLHFGNGTRLTVT.

The chain is built from TRBV7-9 and TRBJ1-6; 8 bases fit TRBD1. CDR1 is SEHNR, CDR2 FQNEAQ, per germline (reference sequence). V shed 3 bases, J shed 7 bases, and the junction held 5 bases outside the gene matches. The CDR3 is 15 residues long. CDR3 nucleotide sequence: TGTGCCAGCAGCTTCGGACAGGGAAACAATTCACCCCTCCACTTT. Its protein product is CASSFGQGNNSPLHF.

V is TRBV6-5 and J is TRBJ1-4; 7 bases are a match to TRBD1. V shed 2 bases, J shed 7 bases, and the junction held 7 bases outside the gene matches. This CDR3 is 15 amino acids long. Per germline, CDR1 MNHEY and CDR2 SVGAGI. CDR3 sequence: CASSYDTTGSEKLFF. The CDR3 DNA sequence: TGTGCCAGCAGTTACGATACGACAGGGTCTGAAAAACTGTTTTTT.

The chain employs TRBV30 and TRBJ1-4; possibly TRBD1 for D (5 bases). The CDR3 runs to 14 residues. V shed 0 bases and J shed 7 bases, with 12 bases lying between them. Germline V gene data show CDR1 as GTSNPN and CDR2 as SVGIG (reference sequence). DNA for the CDR3: TGTGCCTGGAGTGTATTCCGGACAAGTGAAAAACTGTTTTTT. Its translation is CAWSVFRTSEKLFF.

This chain's CDR3 is CASREVRGSFNEQYF. DNA of the CDR3: TGTGCCAGCAGGGAGGTCCGAGGGTCATTTAACGAGCAGTACTTC. The chain carries TRBV6-5 and TRBJ2-7, with D tentatively TRBD2 (5 bases). Germline assignment: CDR1 MNHEY and CDR2 SVGAGI. Deletions cut 6 bases from V and 5 bases from J, with 20 bases between. This CDR3 has 15 residues.

This clone was detected only once. The V and J genes are TRBV6-5 and TRBJ2-5; D is unclear. This CDR3 contains 16 residues. The V and J ends lost 2 bases and 4 bases respectively, with 17 bases between them. Germline V gives CDR1 MNHEY, CDR2 SVGAGI. The CDR3 loop is CASSYGAYFDPETQYF. The CDR3 DNA is TGTGCCAGCAGTTACGGTGCCTATTTTGATCCAGAGACCCAGTACTTC.

The gene calls are TRBV4-3 and TRBJ1-4; possible D gene TRBD1, 6 bases. V lost 1 base and J lost 8, with 8 bases in between. CDR1 and CDR2 from the germline V gene are LGHNA and YSLEER. This CDR3 is built from 13 residues. The chain's CDR3 is CASSQVDREKLFF. The CDR3 DNA sequence: TGCGCCAGCAGCCAAGTAGACAGGGAAAAACTGTTTTTT.

This rearrangement joins TRBV7-9 to TRBJ2-1; 8 bases match TRBD2. This CDR3 has 16 residues. V lost 5 bases and J lost 0; bases outside the gene matches: 6. Germline-derived CDR1 and CDR2 are SEHNR and FQNEAQ (reference sequence). The CDR3 loop is CASSPRLAGSYNEQFF. The CDR3 coding sequence is TGTGCCAGCAGCCCACGTCTAGCGGGCTCCTACAATGAGCAGTTCTTC.

The table lists this clone with a few counts. The rearrangement uses TRBV5-1 and TRBJ1-2; TRBD1 matches at 9 bases. Trimming took 6 bases from V and 8 from J; bases not matched to a gene: 11. The CDR3 spans 14 residues. Germline V gene lookup returns CDR1 SGHRS and CDR2 YFSETQ. The CDR3 coding sequence is TGCGCCAGCACCCGACAGGGGGAGGGCTACGGCTACACCTTC. Translated: CASTRQGEGYGYTF.

J is TRBJ1-1 and V is TRBV19; TRBD1 might be the D (5 bases). With 3 bases removed from V and 5 bases from J, the gap between germline ends came to 16 bases. CDR1 and CDR2 (germline): LNHDA, SQIVND (reference sequence). CDR3 size: 15 residues. CDR3 in DNA: TGTGCCAGTAGTATGGACCCGCAGGGTGGGACTGAAGCTTTCTTT. Its translation: CASSMDPQGGTEAFF.

This clone showed up just once. V is TRBV11-3 and J is TRBJ2-5; 11 bases are a match to TRBD1. This CDR3 has 15 amino acids. Germline CDR1 and CDR2: SGHNT and YENEEA. V trimming: 3 bases; J trimming: 2 bases; junction bases outside the gene matches: 2. As DNA, the CDR3 is TGTGCCAGCAGCTTGAGGGACAGGGGGCAAGAGACCCAGTACTTC. Its protein product is CASSLRDRGQETQYF.

This clone was seen only once. The chain combines TRBV6-5 with TRBJ1-2; D is perhaps TRBD1 (6 bases). Germline lookup yields CDR1 MNHEY and CDR2 SVGAGI. The CDR3 contains 14 residues. The V and J ends lost 2 bases and 5 bases respectively, with 12 bases between them. CDR3 protein: CASSYTDRLYGYTF. CDR3 bases: TGTGCCAGCAGTTACACGGACAGACTTTATGGCTACACCTTC.

The gene calls are TRBV3-1 (or the pseudogene TRBV3-2) and TRBJ2-7; TRBD2 aligns across 9 bases. The V segment lost 2 bases and the J segment 1 base; nucleotides outside the gene matches: 6. Germline V gene data show CDR1 as LGHDT and CDR2 as YNNKEL (reference sequence). The length of the CDR3 is 16 residues. CDR3 protein: CASSQSAGGLSYEQYV. The CDR3 bases are TGTGCCAGCAGCCAATCAGCGGGAGGTCTGTCCTACGAGCAGTACGTC.

This chain uses TRBV7-9 with TRBJ1-4, with D possibly TRBD1 on 6 matching bases. CDR3 length equals 15 residues. Trimming took 5 bases from V and 5 from J, leaving 15 bases between them. Germline loops: CDR1 SEHNR, CDR2 FQNEAQ (reference sequence). CDR3 nucleotide sequence: TGTGCCAGCAGCCACCCGACAGGAGAGAATGAAAAACTGTTTTTT. Its translation is CASSHPTGENEKLFF.

This clone was seen a handful of times. J is TRBJ1-2 and V is TRBV20-1, with a possible D match to TRBD1 (5 bases). V lost 3 bases and J 5 bases, leaving 7 bases between the germline ends. Per germline, CDR1 DFQATT and CDR2 SNEGSKA (reference sequence). This CDR3 region has 11 residues. The CDR3 protein is CSARYRYGYTF. In nucleotides, the CDR3 is TGCAGTGCTAGGTACAGGTATGGCTACACCTTC.

In this sample, this clone turned up a few times. The chain's CDR3 is CASSLGQMNTEAFF. The CDR3 DNA reads as TGTGCCAGCAGCCTCGGACAGATGAACACTGAAGCTTTCTTT. The chain combines TRBV3-1 (or the pseudogene TRBV3-2) with TRBJ1-1, with D maybe TRBD1 (6 bases). CDR1 LGHDT and CDR2 YNNKEL come from the germline V gene (reference sequence). The V gene lost 4 bases and the J gene lost 0 bases, with 9 bases spanning the gap. The CDR3 runs 14 residues.

V is TRBV24-1 and J is TRBJ2-2; 14 bases are a match to TRBD2. There are 19 residues in the CDR3. CDR1 KGHDR and CDR2 SFDVKD come from the germline V gene. The J segment lost 3 bases and the V segment lost 3 bases, leaving 8 bases of the junction unmatched. CDR3 in DNA: TGTGCCACCAGTGATGCTACGGGACTAGCGGGAGTTGACACCGGGGAGCTGTTTTTT. This gives the protein CATSDATGLAGVDTGELFF.

This chain uses TRBV9 with TRBJ2-1, with 11 bases identical to TRBD2. The length of the CDR3 is 15 residues. Germline lookup yields CDR1 SGDLS and CDR2 YYNGEE. V dropped 0 bases and J dropped 10; count of bases not matched to a gene: 6. CDR3 nucleotide sequence: TGTGCCAGCAGCGTAGGTCCTAGCGGGGGGCGCGAGCAGTTCTTC. Protein sequence: CASSVGPSGGREQFF.